This record looks at one T cell receptor (beta chain) sequence and its context. Per the study methods: By means of reference gene primer amplification, nucleated cell counts were estimated. Only in-frame clones appear in the TCRdb table, and some are missing; sequencing was by immunoSEQ multiplex PCR. V, J and clone size derive from that table, while D and trimming were established from the DNA sequence. The data hold over 120,000 clones, with more than 80% observed a single time. This record belongs to a study of blood T cell repertoires in COVID-19. Study background: The United States, Italy and Spain were the sources of the acute and convalescent COVID-19 samples. In each case, the material was cDNA or gDNA derived from T cells, B-cell-depleted T cells, or PBMCs.

Trimming took off 1 base at V and 1 base at J, with 11 bases between the two ends. Germline values: CDR1 LGHDT, CDR2 YNNKEL (reference sequence). This CDR3 has 16 residues. This chain joins TRBV3-1 (or the pseudogene TRBV3-2) and TRBJ1-5; weak D call: TRBD1 (6 bases). Sample: peripheral blood. This TCR was recovered from a human donor in a cohort sampled during active COVID-19. CDR3 in DNA: TGTGCCAGCAGCCAAGGGCAGGGGTCGAGCAATCAGCCCCAGCATTTT. Its translation is CASSQGQGSSNQPQHF.